A selection of T cell receptor beta chains follows, all from one sample in a study of shared clonotypes between healthy human individuals. Using immunoSEQ multiplex PCR, the repertoire was profiled, and TCRdb retains in-frame clones only, with some absent. The data hold about 1 million clones, with about 80% observed a single time. Sequenced: memory CD4+ T cells sorted from blood. These receptors all come from a man aged 18 to 35 in good health. Both conserved end residues are part of each CDR3. A D gene is named only where the DNA matches it firmly. Expanded clones are given a class, and other clones once, few, many or no size at all.

D: -
size: once
V: TRBV7-6
J: TRBJ2-2
CDR3: CASSPMTIRTGELFF
DNA: TGTGCCAGCAGCCCGATGACTATCCGCACCGGGGAGCTGTTTTTT

D: -
size: -
V: TRBV6-6
J: TRBJ1-4
CDR3: CASSYISPENEKLFF
DNA: TGTGCCAGCAGTTACATAAGCCCAGAGAATGAAAAACTGTTTTTT

D: -
size: few
V: TRBV30
J: TRBJ2-5
CDR3: CAWSTGVLETQYF
DNA: TGTGCCTGGAGTACGGGGGTCCTTGAGACCCAGTACTTC

D: -
size: few
V: TRBV5-1
J: TRBJ2-2
CDR3: CASSAGDITGELFF
DNA: TGCGCCAGCAGCGCAGGGGATATAACCGGGGAGCTGTTTTTT

D: TRBD1
size: -
V: TRBV6-1
J: TRBJ1-5
CDR3: CGSDRGIVGNQPQHF
DNA: TGTGGGAGCGACAGGGGAATTGTGGGCAATCAGCCCCAGCATTTT

D: -
size: -
V: TRBV5-1
J: TRBJ2-2
CDR3: CASSLEAAPMGPTTGELFF
DNA: TGCGCCAGCAGCTTGGAGGCAGCTCCCATGGGACCCACCACCGGGGAGCTGTTTTTT

D: -
size: -
V: TRBV14
J: TRBJ1-2
CDR3: CASSQGRGGGYTF
DNA: TGTGCCAGCAGCCAAGGTCGGGGTGGGGGCTACACCTTC

D: -
size: -
V: TRBV10-3
J: TRBJ2-2
CDR3: CAISEATRGNTGELFF
DNA: TGTGCCATCAGTGAGGCCACCAGGGGAAACACCGGGGAGCTGTTTTTT

D: -
size: once
V: TRBV18
J: TRBJ2-3
CDR3: CASSPPSGSPTDTQYF
DNA: TGTGCCAGCTCACCACCGTCTGGGTCCCCCACAGATACGCAGTATTTT

D: -
size: -
V: TRBV11-1
J: TRBJ2-3
CDR3: CASSLLRASTDTQYF
DNA: TGTGCCAGCAGCTTATTACGGGCCAGCACAGATACGCAGTATTTT

D: -
size: -
V: TRBV30
J: TRBJ1-6
CDR3: CAWRDGRSPLHF
DNA: TGTGCCTGGAGGGATGGTCGTTCACCCCTCCACTTT

D: TRBD1
size: -
V: TRBV5-6
J: TRBJ2-1
CDR3: CASSLYGTGYNEQFF
DNA: TGTGCCAGCAGCTTGTACGGGACAGGGTACAATGAGCAGTTCTTC

D: TRBD2
size: -
V: TRBV7-2
J: TRBJ2-1
CDR3: CASSLAGRDYNEQFF
DNA: TGTGCCAGCAGCTTAGCCGGGAGGGACTACAATGAGCAGTTCTTC

D: TRBD2
size: few
V: TRBV6-5
J: TRBJ2-7
CDR3: CASSQTSGNAYEQYF
DNA: TGTGCCAGCAGTCAAACTAGCGGCAATGCCTACGAGCAGTACTTC

D: -
size: -
V: TRBV5-5
J: TRBJ1-2
CDR3: CASSLASDYGYTF
DNA: TGTGCCAGCAGCTTGGCCAGTGACTATGGCTACACCTTC

D: -
size: -
V: TRBV5-1
J: TRBJ2-5
CDR3: CASSLIVGGQETQYF
DNA: TGCGCCAGCAGCTTGATCGTGGGAGGACAAGAGACCCAGTACTTC

D: -
size: -
V: TRBV19
J: TRBJ2-1
CDR3: CASSQYGESYNEQFF
DNA: TGTGCCAGTAGCCAATACGGGGAGTCCTACAATGAGCAGTTCTTC

D: TRBD1
size: -
V: TRBV11-3
J: TRBJ2-5
CDR3: CASSAGQGVRETQYF
DNA: TGTGCCAGCAGCGCCGGACAGGGAGTACGGGAGACCCAGTACTTC

D: -
size: -
V: TRBV4-1
J: TRBJ2-7
CDR3: CASSHPLGEQYF
DNA: TGCGCCAGCAGCCATCCCCTGGGGGAGCAGTACTTC

D: -
size: -
V: TRBV9
J: TRBJ2-2
CDR3: CASSVNSHTGELFF
DNA: TGTGCCAGCAGCGTTAACTCCCACACCGGGGAGCTGTTTTTT

D: -
size: few
V: TRBV7-9
J: TRBJ2-7
CDR3: CASSLGHHSYEQYF
DNA: TGTGCCAGCAGCCTGGGTCATCACTCCTACGAGCAGTACTTC

D: TRBD2
size: few
V: TRBV2
J: TRBJ2-7
CDR3: CASSGTSGDEQYF
DNA: TGTGCCAGCAGTGGGACTAGCGGCGACGAGCAGTACTTC

D: -
size: -
V: TRBV30
J: TRBJ1-6
CDR3: CAWSVSRVSSYNSPLHF
DNA: TGTGCCTGGAGTGTATCCAGGGTGAGCTCCTATAATTCACCCCTCCACTTT

D: -
size: -
V: TRBV11-2
J: TRBJ2-1
CDR3: CASSLVVGEQFF
DNA: TGTGCCAGCAGCTTAGTCGTGGGCGAGCAGTTCTTC

D: -
size: -
V: TRBV9
J: TRBJ1-5
CDR3: CASSVEGISNQPQHF
DNA: TGTGCCAGCAGCGTGGAGGGGATCAGCAATCAGCCCCAGCATTTT

D: TRBD1
size: -
V: TRBV11-2
J: TRBJ1-5
CDR3: CASSRGGSGNQPQHF
DNA: TGTGCCAGCAGCCGAGGGGGCTCAGGCAATCAGCCCCAGCATTTT